A single sample is the source of the 21 T cell receptor beta chains below, sequenced in a study of response to subunit inactivated influenza vaccine. Via MiXCR, TCRdb re-called the RT-PCR reads, giving one row per CDR3 protein. Of under 200,000 distinct CDR3 sequences detected, about 10% appear once; the ten largest clones hold roughly a third. Source: CD8+ T cells sorted from PBMCs, taken 23 to 25 months after vaccination. The receptors come from a man in his fifties or sixties who received an inactivated influenza vaccine.

The genes are TRBV6-5 and TRBJ1-5; D is possibly TRBD1 (5 bases). Germline V lookup: CDR1 MNHEY, CDR2 SVGAGI. There are 18 residues in the CDR3. V was trimmed by 2 bases and J by 6 bases, leaving 23 bases between them. The CDR3 region is CASSYSPGTPVFSQPQHF. The CDR3, as DNA: TGTGCCAGCAGTTACAGTCCCGGGACCCCTGTCTTTAGTCAGCCCCAGCATTTT.

This clonotype was counted only a few times. V is TRBV3-1 and J is TRBJ2-7; possibly TRBD2 for D (6 bases). V was shortened by 3 bases and J by 3 bases, with 18 bases between the two germline ends. Germline lookup yields CDR1 LGHDT and CDR2 YNNKEL (reference sequence). The CDR3 spans 16 residues. The DNA of the CDR3 is TGTGCCAGCAGCCATTTTACGGCGGGACTTGGCTACGAGCAGTACTTC. This translates into CASSHFTAGLGYEQYF.

This chain connects TRBV27 to TRBJ1-5; D is uncertain. Germline-derived CDR1 and CDR2 are MNHEY and SMNVEV (reference sequence). V gave up 5 bases and J gave up 8 bases, with 13 bases separating them. This CDR3 contains 13 residues. The CDR3 reads CASSPRKPEPQHF. The CDR3 nucleotides are TGTGCCAGCAGTCCCCGGAAGCCGGAGCCCCAGCATTTT.

J is TRBJ2-2 and V is TRBV20-1, with D perhaps matching TRBD2 (6 bases). The germline CDR1 and CDR2 sequences are DFQATT and SNEGSKA (reference sequence). Trimming cost V 6 bases and J 1 base, with 12 bases left between them. The CDR3 has 14 residues. Here the CDR3 reads CSATLGLNTGELFF. The DNA for the CDR3 is TGCAGTGCAACCCTGGGACTGAACACCGGGGAGCTGTTTTTT.

There are many counts of this clonotype. CDR3 loop: CATSSRTSGSFEQFF. CDR3 sequence (DNA): TGTGCCACCAGTTCACGAACTAGCGGGAGCTTTGAGCAGTTCTTC. The J gene is TRBJ2-1, the V gene TRBV24-1, with TRBD2 identical over 11 bases. Trimming removed 6 bases from V and 9 bases from J; junction bases left unmatched: 9. Germline assignment: CDR1 KGHDR and CDR2 SFDVKD. CDR3 length: 15 amino acids.

The table lists this clonotype with many counts. The V and J genes are TRBV9 and TRBJ2-1; D not resolved. Trimming pared 0 bases from V and 9 bases from J, leaving 10 bases between. The CDR3 loop spans 13 amino acids. From germline, CDR1 is SGDLS and CDR2 YYNGEE. CDR3 region: CASSVVWSGEQFF. As DNA, the CDR3 is TGTGCCAGCAGCGTAGTGTGGTCCGGTGAGCAGTTCTTC.

The chain combines TRBV12-3 or TRBV12-4 with TRBJ1-4, with a tentative D call TRBD1 (5 bases). Trimming took off 6 bases at V and 8 bases at J, with 16 bases between the two ends. The CDR3 extends over 14 amino acids. CDR3 residues: CASRGGPPREKLFF. Written as DNA, the CDR3 is TGTGCCAGCAGGGGGGGACCCCCACGGGAAAAACTGTTTTTT.

A few counts support this clonotype. This chain joins TRBV11-2 and TRBJ2-3, with D uncertain. The CDR3 is made up of 14 amino acids. V gave up 2 bases and J gave up 6 bases, with 12 bases separating them. Germline CDR1 reads SGHAT; CDR2 reads FQNNGV. The CDR3, as DNA: TGTGCCAGCAGCTTACGAACCTCCAGGGATACGCAGTATTTT. It yields the protein CASSLRTSRDTQYF.

This rearrangement joins TRBV21-1 to TRBJ2-7; the table names TRBD1, a call not compared with the DNA. TRBV21-1 is flagged as a pseudogene. CDR3 length equals 14 residues. Here the CDR3 reads CATPRSGHSLEQYF. The CDR3 coding sequence is TGTGCCACCCCAAGGTCGGGACATTCCCTCGAGCAGTACTTC.

The chain couples TRBV27 to TRBJ2-4; no clear D gene. The germline V gene has CDR1 MNHEY and CDR2 SMNVEV (reference sequence). Between the trimmed V and J ends, which lost 7 bases and 0 bases, there was a span of 7 bases. The CDR3 is 13 residues long. For the CDR3, the DNA is TGTGCCAGCATAGGTCTAGCCAAAAACATTCAGTACTTC. This codes for CASIGLAKNIQYF.

This clonotype was seen only once. Being one base from a much bigger clone, this may be a read error. This chain connects TRBV5-1 to TRBJ2-5; a weak D match, TRBD2 (5 bases). With 7 bases removed from V and 5 bases from J, the gap between germline ends came to 15 bases. Germline assignment: CDR1 SGHRS and CDR2 YFSETQ. CDR3 length: 13 amino acids. The DNA for the CDR3 is TGCGCCAGCGTGAATCGGGGAGAGGAGACCCAGTACTTC. Its protein product is CASVNRGEETQYF. Based on the CDR3 plus reference TRBV5-1 and TRBJ2-5, the full variable domain is KAGVTQTPRYLIKTRGQQVTLSCSPISGHRSVSWYQQTPGQGLQFLFEYFSETQRNKGNFPGRFSGRQFSNSRSEMNVSTLELGDSALYLCASVNRGEETQYFGPGTRLLVL.

This clonotype was detected a few times. The chain is built from TRBV6-1 and TRBJ1-4; 8 bases align to TRBD1. Germline-derived CDR1 and CDR2 are MNHNS and SASEGT. Losses at the gene ends were 5 bases for V and 8 bases for J; bases not matched to a gene: 10. CDR3 length equals 15 residues. The CDR3 spells CASSTRTGREEKLFF. The CDR3 DNA reads TGTGCCAGCAGTACGCGGACAGGGAGGGAGGAAAAACTGTTTTTT.

The genes are TRBV18 and TRBJ2-1; 7 bases match TRBD2. Germline CDR1 and CDR2: KGHSH and LQKENI. The CDR3 covers 17 residues. V dropped 3 bases and J dropped 3; count of bases not matched to a gene: 11. The CDR3 coding sequence is TGTGCCAGCTCACCGGTGATTGCTAGCGGTATCTACAATGAGCAGTTCTTC. Amino acid sequence: CASSPVIASGIYNEQFF.

The chain combines TRBV5-5 with TRBJ2-7; TRBD1 might be the D (5 bases). Trimming removed 2 bases from V and 3 bases from J, with 9 bases in between. CDR1 SGHKS and CDR2 YYEKEE come from the germline V gene (reference sequence). The CDR3 contains 13 residues. CDR3 nucleotide sequence: TGTGCCAGCAGCTTAGGGGTATTCTACGAGCAGTACTTC. This sequence encodes CASSLGVFYEQYF.

This clonotype has a handful of counts. The genes are TRBV5-1 and TRBJ2-2, with D perhaps matching TRBD2 (6 bases). Per germline, CDR1 SGHRS and CDR2 YFSETQ. Trimming shortened V by 0 bases and J by 1 base, and 10 bases separated the two germline ends. The CDR3 runs to 16 residues. The CDR3 loop is CASSLEGTWNTGELFF. DNA for the CDR3: TGCGCCAGCAGCTTGGAGGGGACTTGGAACACCGGGGAGCTGTTTTTT.

V gene TRBV7-9 combines with J gene TRBJ2-3, with TRBD2 identical over 9 bases. From germline, CDR1 is SEHNR and CDR2 FQNEAQ (reference sequence). The CDR3 runs 15 residues. J gave up 2 bases and V 1 base, and 1 base lay outside the gene matches. CDR3 sequence reads: CASSLVAGDTDTQYF. The CDR3, as DNA: TGTGCCAGCAGCTTAGTAGCGGGAGACACAGATACGCAGTATTTT.

Ten or more counts support this clonotype. The genes are TRBV2 and TRBJ2-1, with 7 bases that match TRBD2. The CDR3 runs 17 residues. Germline V gene sequence: CDR1 SNHLY, CDR2 FYNNEI. Germline trimming cut 3 bases from V and 0 bases from J; bases unmatched to any gene: 8. The CDR3 region has the DNA TGTGCCAGCAGTGAGGTTCTGGGCGGGAGCTCCTACAATGAGCAGTTCTTC. Translation gives CASSEVLGGSSYNEQFF.

This clonotype was picked up many times. This chain uses TRBV5-6 with TRBJ2-7, with 10 bases identical to TRBD1. J gave up 4 bases and V 4 bases, and 8 bases lay outside the gene matches. The CDR3 has 15 residues. Per the germline V gene, CDR1 is SGHDT and CDR2 is YYEEEE. The DNA of the CDR3 is TGTGCCAGCAGCCCAGAGTGGGGACAGGGGTACGAGCAGTACTTC. It yields the protein CASSPEWGQGYEQYF.

This clonotype was observed a handful of times. This chain joins TRBV7-9 and TRBJ2-5; D may be TRBD1 (6 bases). The CDR3 is 16 amino acids. From germline, CDR1 is SEHNR and CDR2 FQNEAQ (reference sequence). V shed 4 bases and J shed 2 bases, with 17 bases lying between them. CDR3 DNA: TGTGCCAGCAGCTCAGACCCGGGACATATGCAAGAGACCCAGTACTTC. Amino acid sequence: CASSSDPGHMQETQYF.

V usage is TRBV4-1 and J usage is TRBJ2-3; D unresolved. Germline V gene sequence: CDR1 MGHRA, CDR2 YSYEKL. The CDR3 runs 16 residues. V was cut by 1 base and J by 1 base, with 12 bases left in between. The CDR3 loop is CASSQVLGSGTDTQYF. DNA of the CDR3: TGCGCCAGCAGCCAAGTTCTGGGGTCGGGCACAGATACGCAGTATTTT.

Many counts were recorded for this clonotype. This sequence joins TRBV28 and TRBJ2-7; D not certain. Germline CDR1 reads MDHEN; CDR2 reads SYDVKM. V lost 2 bases and J lost 2, with 10 bases in between. The CDR3 extends over 14 amino acids. The CDR3 reads CASSLMADAYEQYF. The CDR3, as DNA: TGTGCCAGCAGTTTAATGGCGGACGCCTACGAGCAGTACTTC.